This entry features one T cell receptor beta chain sequence. Germline CDR1 reads MNHEY; CDR2 reads SVGAGI. Trimming took 4 bases from V and 4 from J, leaving 10 bases between them. This CDR3 region has 13 residues. Per the study methods: By means of reference gene primer amplification, nucleated cell counts were estimated. Sequencing used immunoSEQ multiplex PCR; TCRdb keeps in-frame clones, though not all of them. V, J and clone size were drawn from that table, and D and trimming were deduced from the DNA. This sample has around 60,000 clones, with about 70% found just once. The sample is drawn from a study of blood T cell repertoires in COVID-19.

The TCR comes from a woman aged 45-60 years with active or convalescent COVID-19. This chain connects TRBV6-5 to TRBJ1-2; D perhaps matches TRBD1 (5 bases). What was sequenced was peripheral blood. CDR3 coding DNA: TGTGCCAGCAGTTCGGGACTCCGCTATGGCTACACCTTC. It is translated as CASSSGLRYGYTF.